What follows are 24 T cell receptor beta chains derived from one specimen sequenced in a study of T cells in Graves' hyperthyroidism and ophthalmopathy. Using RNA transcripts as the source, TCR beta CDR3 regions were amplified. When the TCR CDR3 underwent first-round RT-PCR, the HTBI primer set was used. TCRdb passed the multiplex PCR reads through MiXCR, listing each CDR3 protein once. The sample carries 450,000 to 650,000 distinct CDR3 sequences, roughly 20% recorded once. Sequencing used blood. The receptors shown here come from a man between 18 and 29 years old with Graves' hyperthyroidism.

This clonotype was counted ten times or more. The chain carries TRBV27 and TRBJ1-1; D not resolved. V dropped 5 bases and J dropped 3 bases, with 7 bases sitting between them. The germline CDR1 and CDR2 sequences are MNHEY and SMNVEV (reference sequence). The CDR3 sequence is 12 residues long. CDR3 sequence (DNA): TGTGCCAGCAGTCCTGGGCACACTGAAGCTTTCTTT. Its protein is CASSPGHTEAFF.

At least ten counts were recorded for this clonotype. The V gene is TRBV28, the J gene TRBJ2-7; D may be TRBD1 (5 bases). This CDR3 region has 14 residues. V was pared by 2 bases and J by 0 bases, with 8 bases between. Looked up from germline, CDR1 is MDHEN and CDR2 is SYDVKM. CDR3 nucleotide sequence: TGTGCCAGCAGTTTACCAGGGCCCTCCTACGAGCAGTACTTC. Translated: CASSLPGPSYEQYF.

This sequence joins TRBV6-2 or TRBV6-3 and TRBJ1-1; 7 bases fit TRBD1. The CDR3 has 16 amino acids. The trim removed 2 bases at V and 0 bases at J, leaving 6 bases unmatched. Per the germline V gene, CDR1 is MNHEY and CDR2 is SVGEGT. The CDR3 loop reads CASSYPRTGLNTEAFF. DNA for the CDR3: TGTGCCAGCAGTTACCCCAGGACAGGTCTGAACACTGAAGCTTTCTTT.

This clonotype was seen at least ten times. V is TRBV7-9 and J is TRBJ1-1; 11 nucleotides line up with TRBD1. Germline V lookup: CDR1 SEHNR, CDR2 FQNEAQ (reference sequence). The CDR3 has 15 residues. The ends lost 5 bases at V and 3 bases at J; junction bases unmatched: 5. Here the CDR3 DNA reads TGTGCCAGCAGCCCCGGACAGGGGGCAGACACTGAAGCTTTCTTT. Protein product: CASSPGQGADTEAFF.

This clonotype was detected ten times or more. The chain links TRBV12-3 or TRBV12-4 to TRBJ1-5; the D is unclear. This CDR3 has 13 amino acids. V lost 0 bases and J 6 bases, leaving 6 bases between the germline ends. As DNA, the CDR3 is TGTGCCAGCAGTTTAGCGAGGGCTCAGCCCCAGCATTTT. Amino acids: CASSLARAQPQHF.

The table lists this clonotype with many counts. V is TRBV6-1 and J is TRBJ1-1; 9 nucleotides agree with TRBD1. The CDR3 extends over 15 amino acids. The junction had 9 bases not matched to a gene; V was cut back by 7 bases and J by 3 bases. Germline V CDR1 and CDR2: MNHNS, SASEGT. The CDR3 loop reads CASTRDRASYTEAFF. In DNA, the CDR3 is TGTGCCAGCACCCGGGACAGGGCAAGTTACACTGAAGCTTTCTTT.

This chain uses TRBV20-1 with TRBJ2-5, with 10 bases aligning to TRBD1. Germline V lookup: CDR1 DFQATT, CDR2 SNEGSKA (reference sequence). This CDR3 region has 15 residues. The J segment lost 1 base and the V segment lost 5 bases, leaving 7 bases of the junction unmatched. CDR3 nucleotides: TGCAGTGCTCCCAGGGACAGGGGATCCCAAGAGACCCAGTACTTC. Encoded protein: CSAPRDRGSQETQYF.

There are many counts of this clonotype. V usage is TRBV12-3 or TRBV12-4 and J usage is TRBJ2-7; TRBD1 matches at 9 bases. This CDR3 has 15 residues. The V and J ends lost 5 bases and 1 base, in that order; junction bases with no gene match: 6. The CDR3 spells CASSKGQGRSYEQYF. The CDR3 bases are TGTGCCAGCAGTAAAGGACAGGGGCGATCCTACGAGCAGTACTTC.

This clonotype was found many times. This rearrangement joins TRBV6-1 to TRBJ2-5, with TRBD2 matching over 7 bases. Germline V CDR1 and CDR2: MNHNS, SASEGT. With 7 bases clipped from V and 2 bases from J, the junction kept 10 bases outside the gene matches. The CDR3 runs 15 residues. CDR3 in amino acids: CASTPSGAAQETQYF. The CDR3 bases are TGTGCCAGCACTCCCAGCGGGGCAGCGCAAGAGACCCAGTACTTC.

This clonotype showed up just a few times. The CDR3 DNA reads TGTGCCAGCAGCTCTCCCTCGACTCGGGGGTCCGAGCAGTACTTC. Translated: CASSSPSTRGSEQYF. The rearrangement links TRBV11-2 to TRBJ2-7, with a tentative D call TRBD2 (6 bases). The CDR3 contains 15 residues. From germline, CDR1 is SGHAT and CDR2 FQNNGV. V was cut by 4 bases and J by 6 bases, with 19 bases left in between.

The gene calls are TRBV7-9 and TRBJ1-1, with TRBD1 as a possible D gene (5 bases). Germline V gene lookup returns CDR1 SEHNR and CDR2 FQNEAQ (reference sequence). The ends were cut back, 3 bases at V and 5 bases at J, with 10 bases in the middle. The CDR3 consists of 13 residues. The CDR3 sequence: CASSFSRETEAFF. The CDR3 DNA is TGTGCCAGCAGCTTTTCCAGGGAAACTGAAGCTTTCTTT.

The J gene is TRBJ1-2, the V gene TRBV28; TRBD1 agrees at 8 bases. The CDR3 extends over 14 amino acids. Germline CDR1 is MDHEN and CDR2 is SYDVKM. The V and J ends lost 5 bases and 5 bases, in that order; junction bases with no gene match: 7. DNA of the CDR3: TGTGCCAGCAGTGCCGGGACAGGCTCGTATGGCTACACCTTC. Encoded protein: CASSAGTGSYGYTF.

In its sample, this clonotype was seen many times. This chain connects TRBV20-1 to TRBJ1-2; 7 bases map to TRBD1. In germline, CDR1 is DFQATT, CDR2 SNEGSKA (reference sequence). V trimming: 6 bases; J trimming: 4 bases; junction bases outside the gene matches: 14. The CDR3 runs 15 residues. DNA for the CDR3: TGCAGTGCACCACCCAGGGGGGTTCCTTTCTATGGCTACACCTTC. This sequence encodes CSAPPRGVPFYGYTF.

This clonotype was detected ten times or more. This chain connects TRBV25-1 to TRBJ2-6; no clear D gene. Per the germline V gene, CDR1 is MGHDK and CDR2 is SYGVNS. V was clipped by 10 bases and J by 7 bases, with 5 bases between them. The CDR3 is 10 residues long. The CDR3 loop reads CATGANVLTF. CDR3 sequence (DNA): TGTGCCACCGGAGCCAACGTCCTGACTTTC.

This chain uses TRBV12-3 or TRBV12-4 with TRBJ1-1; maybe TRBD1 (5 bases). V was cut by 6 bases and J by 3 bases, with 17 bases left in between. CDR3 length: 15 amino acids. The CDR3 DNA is TGTGCCAGCAGGAGGGGACTCGAGGGCTACACTGAAGCTTTCTTT. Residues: CASRRGLEGYTEAFF.

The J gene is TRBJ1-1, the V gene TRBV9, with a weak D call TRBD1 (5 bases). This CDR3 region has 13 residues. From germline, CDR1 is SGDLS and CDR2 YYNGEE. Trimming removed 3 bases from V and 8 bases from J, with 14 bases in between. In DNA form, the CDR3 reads TGTGCCAGCAGCGCCCCCGGGACCTCCGAAGCTTTCTTT. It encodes CASSAPGTSEAFF.

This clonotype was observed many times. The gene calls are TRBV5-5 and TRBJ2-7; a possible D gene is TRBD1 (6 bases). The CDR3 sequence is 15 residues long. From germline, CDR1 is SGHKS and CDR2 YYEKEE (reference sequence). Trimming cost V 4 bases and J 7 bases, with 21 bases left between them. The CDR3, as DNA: TGTGCCAGCAGCCCGGGGACACCCGGCGTCCGAGAGCAGTACTTC. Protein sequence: CASSPGTPGVREQYF.

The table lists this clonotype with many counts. This CDR3 is CASSIGPRIYSNQPQHF. The CDR3 DNA reads as TGTGCCAGCAGTATCGGACCGAGGATATATAGCAATCAGCCCCAGCATTTT. The chain carries TRBV12-3 or TRBV12-4 and TRBJ1-5; D is unclear. The length of the CDR3 is 17 residues. The V end lost 5 bases, the J end lost 0 bases, and 17 bases lay between the germline ends.

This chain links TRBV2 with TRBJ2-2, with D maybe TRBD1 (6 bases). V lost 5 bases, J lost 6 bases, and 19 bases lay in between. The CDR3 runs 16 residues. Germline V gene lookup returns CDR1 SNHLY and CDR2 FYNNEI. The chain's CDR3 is CASSQEQGSLSGELFF. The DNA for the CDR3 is TGTGCCAGCAGTCAAGAACAGGGTTCTTTGTCCGGGGAGCTGTTTTTT. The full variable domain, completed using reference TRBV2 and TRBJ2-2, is EPEVTQTPSHQVTQMGQEVILRCVPISNHLYFYWYRQILGQKVEFLVSFYNNEISEKSEIFDDQFSVERPDGSNFTLKIRSTKLEDSAMYFCASSQEQGSLSGELFFGEGSRLTVL.

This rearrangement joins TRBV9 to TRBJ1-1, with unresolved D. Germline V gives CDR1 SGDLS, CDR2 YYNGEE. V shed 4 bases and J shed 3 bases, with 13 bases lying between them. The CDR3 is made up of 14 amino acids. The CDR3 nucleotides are TGTGCCAGCAGCCCTCTTGCCGGTTACACTGAAGCTTTCTTT. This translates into CASSPLAGYTEAFF.

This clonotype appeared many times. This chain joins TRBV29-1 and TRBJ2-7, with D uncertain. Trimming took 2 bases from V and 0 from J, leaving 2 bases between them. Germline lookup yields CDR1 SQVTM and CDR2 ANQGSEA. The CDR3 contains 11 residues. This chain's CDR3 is CSVESSYEQYF. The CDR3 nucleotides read TGCAGCGTTGAAAGCTCCTACGAGCAGTACTTC.

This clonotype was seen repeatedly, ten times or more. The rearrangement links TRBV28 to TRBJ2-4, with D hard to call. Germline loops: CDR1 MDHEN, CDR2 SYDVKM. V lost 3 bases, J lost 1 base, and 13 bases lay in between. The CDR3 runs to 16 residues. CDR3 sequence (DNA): TGTGCCAGCAGTTTGGATCCTGACGGGGCCAAAAACATTCAGTACTTC. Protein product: CASSLDPDGAKNIQYF.

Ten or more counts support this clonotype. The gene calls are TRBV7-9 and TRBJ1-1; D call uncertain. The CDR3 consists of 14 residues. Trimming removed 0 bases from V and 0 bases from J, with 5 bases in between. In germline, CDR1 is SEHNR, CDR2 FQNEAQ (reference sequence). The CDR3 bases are TGTGCCAGCAGCTTAGCGAACTTGAACACTGAAGCTTTCTTT. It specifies CASSLANLNTEAFF. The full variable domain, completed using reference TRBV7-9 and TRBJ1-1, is DTGVSQNPRHKITKRGQNVTFRCDPISEHNRLYWYRQTLGQGPEFLTYFQNEAQLEKSRLLSDRFSAERPKGSFSTLEIQRTEQGDSAMYLCASSLANLNTEAFFGQGTRLTVV.

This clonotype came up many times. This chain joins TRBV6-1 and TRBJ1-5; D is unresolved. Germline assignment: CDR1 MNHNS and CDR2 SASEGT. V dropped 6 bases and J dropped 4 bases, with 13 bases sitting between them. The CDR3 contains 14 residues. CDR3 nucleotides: TGTGCCAGCAGCGAAACAAATGGGAATCAGCCCCAGCATTTT. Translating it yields CASSETNGNQPQHF.